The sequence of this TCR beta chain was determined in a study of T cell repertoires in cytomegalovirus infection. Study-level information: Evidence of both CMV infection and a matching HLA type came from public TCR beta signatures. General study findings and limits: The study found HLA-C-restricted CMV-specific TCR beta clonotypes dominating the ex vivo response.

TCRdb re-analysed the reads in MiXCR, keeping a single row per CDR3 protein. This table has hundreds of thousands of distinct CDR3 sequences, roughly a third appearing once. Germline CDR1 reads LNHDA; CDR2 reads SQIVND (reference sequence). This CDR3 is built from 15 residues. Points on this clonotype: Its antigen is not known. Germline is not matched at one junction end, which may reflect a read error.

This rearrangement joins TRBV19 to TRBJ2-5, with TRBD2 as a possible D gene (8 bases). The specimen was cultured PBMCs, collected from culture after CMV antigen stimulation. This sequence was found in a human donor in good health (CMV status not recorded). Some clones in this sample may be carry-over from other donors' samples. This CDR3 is CDQAGAAGGQETQYF. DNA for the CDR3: TGCGACCAAGCGGGGGCGGCAGGGGGCCAAGAGACCCAGTACTTC.